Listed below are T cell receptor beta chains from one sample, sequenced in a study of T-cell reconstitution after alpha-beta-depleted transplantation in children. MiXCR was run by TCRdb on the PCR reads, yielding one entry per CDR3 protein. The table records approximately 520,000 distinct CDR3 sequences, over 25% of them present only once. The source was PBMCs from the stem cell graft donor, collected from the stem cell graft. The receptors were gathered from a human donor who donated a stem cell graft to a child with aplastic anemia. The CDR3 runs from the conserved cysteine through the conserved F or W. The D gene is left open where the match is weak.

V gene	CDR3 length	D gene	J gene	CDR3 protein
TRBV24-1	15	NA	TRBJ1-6	CATSDSAESNSPLHF
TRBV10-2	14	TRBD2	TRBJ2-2	CASGLAGNTGELFF
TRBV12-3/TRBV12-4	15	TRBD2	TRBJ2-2	CASSLSSGRARELFF
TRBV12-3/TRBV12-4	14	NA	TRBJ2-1	CASQAWGYHNEQFF
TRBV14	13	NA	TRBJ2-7	CASSPRLGWEQYF
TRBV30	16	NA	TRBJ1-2	CAWSVPYTGVNYGYTF
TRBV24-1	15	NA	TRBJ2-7	CATSDSWGRTYEQYF
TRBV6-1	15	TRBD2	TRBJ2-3	CASSRTSGMADTQYF
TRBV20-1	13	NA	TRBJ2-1	CSASEGSYNEQFF
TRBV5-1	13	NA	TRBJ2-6	CASSLELTNVLTF
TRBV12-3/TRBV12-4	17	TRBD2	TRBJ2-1	CASSFFSPSGRGNEQFF
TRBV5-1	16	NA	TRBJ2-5	CTSSFPPDSSQETQYF
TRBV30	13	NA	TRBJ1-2	CAWYGNPNYGYTF
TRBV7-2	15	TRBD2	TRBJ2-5	CASSLGGGIQETQYF
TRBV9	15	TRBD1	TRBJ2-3	CASTGGQGATDTQYF
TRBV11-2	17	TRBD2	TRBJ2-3	CASSLEMASGYTDTQYF
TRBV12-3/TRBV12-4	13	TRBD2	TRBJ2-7	CASCPSGAVEQYF